Below are 16 T cell receptor beta chains sequenced from a single sample in a study of blood T cell repertoires in COVID-19. TCRdb's copy holds only in-frame clones and misses some; the assay was immunoSEQ multiplex PCR. The data contain 300,000 to 400,000 clones, more than 70% of them singletons. Sequenced sample: peripheral blood. These receptors were obtained from a woman aged 25 to 39 with COVID-19, enrolled during active disease.

This chain joins TRBV11-2 and TRBJ2-7; 9 bases are shared with TRBD1. Germline assignment: CDR1 SGHAT and CDR2 FQNNGV. Trimming cost V 5 bases and J 0 bases; bases outside gene matches: 11. The CDR3 extends over 17 amino acids. The CDR3 DNA reads as TGTGCCAGCAGCCCCCTTTTCGGGACAGGGAGCTCCTACGAGCAGTACGTC. Translated: CASSPLFGTGSSYEQYV.

Here the CDR3 DNA reads TGTGCCAGCAGTTACTACTCGAGCACAGATACGCAGTATTTT. Its translation is CASSYYSSTDTQYF. V gene TRBV6-5 combines with J gene TRBJ2-3; D unclear. The V end lost 1 base, the J end lost 0 bases, and 5 bases lay between the germline ends. Germline V gene sequence: CDR1 MNHEY, CDR2 SVGAGI. The CDR3 contains 14 residues.

CDR3 region: CASSEYRGSRNTIYF. The CDR3 nucleotides read TGTGCCAGCAGTGAATACAGGGGGTCAAGGAACACCATATATTTT. The rearrangement uses TRBV25-1 and TRBJ1-3; 7 positions agree with TRBD1. The germline V gene has CDR1 MGHDK and CDR2 SYGVNS. This CDR3 is 15 amino acids long. The junction had 6 bases not matched to a gene; V was cut back by 0 bases and J by 7 bases.

The chain combines TRBV6-1 with TRBJ1-6, with D possibly being TRBD1 (5 bases). Germline CDR1 reads MNHNS; CDR2 reads SASEGT. CDR3 length: 16 amino acids. V lost 3 bases, J lost 7 bases, and 16 bases lay in between. CDR3: CASSEALGVLNSPLHF. DNA for the CDR3: TGTGCCAGCAGTGAGGCCCTAGGGGTCCTAAATTCACCCCTCCACTTT.

The chain couples TRBV7-3 to TRBJ1-1; D is perhaps TRBD1 (6 bases). Germline V gives CDR1 SGHTA, CDR2 FQGTGA. V was pared by 5 bases and J by 2 bases, with 9 bases between. This CDR3 is built from 13 residues. As DNA, the CDR3 is TGTGCCAGCAGCGAACAGGGTAACACTGAAGCTTTCTTT. Amino acid sequence: CASSEQGNTEAFF.

This clone was observed at least ten times. The chain joins TRBV6-2 or TRBV6-3 to TRBJ2-3; a weak D match, TRBD1 (6 bases). The germline V and J ends were trimmed by 5 bases and 5 bases, with 14 bases remaining between them. The germline gives CDR1 MNHEY, CDR2 SVGEGT. CDR3 length: 14 amino acids. CDR3 loop: CASSRTEPRDTQYF. CDR3 sequence (DNA): TGTGCCAGCAGTAGGACAGAACCGCGAGATACGCAGTATTTT.

The V and J genes are TRBV15 and TRBJ2-5; 9 bases fit TRBD1. J lost 5 bases, V lost 2 bases, and 6 bases had no gene match. This CDR3 spans 15 amino acids. CDR1 and CDR2 from the germline V gene are LNHNV and YYDKDF (reference sequence). The CDR3 region is CATSRQQGAVETQYF. The CDR3, as DNA: TGTGCCACCAGCAGACAACAGGGGGCAGTGGAGACCCAGTACTTC.

V and J are TRBV2 and TRBJ1-6; D not resolved. The V end was cut by 8 bases, the J end by 11 bases, with 19 bases between. The CDR3 consists of 14 residues. Germline assignment: CDR1 SNHLY and CDR2 FYNNEI. The CDR3 is CASYPGPATTPLHF. Written as DNA, the CDR3 is TGTGCCAGCTACCCCGGCCCCGCGACAACACCCCTCCACTTT. The variable domain in full, with the rest retrieved from reference TRBV2 and TRBJ1-6, is EPEVTQTPSHQVTQMGQEVILRCVPISNHLYFYWYRQILGQKVEFLVSFYNNEISEKSEIFDDQFSVERPDGSNFTLKIRSTKLEDSAMYFCASYPGPATTPLHFGNGTRLTVT.

The chain joins TRBV4-1 to TRBJ2-1; 12 positions agree with TRBD1. The V gene's germline CDR1 is MGHRA and CDR2 YSYEKL. This CDR3 comprises 15 residues. The ends lost 3 bases at V and 5 bases at J; junction bases unmatched: 2. DNA for the CDR3: TGCGCCAGCAGCCAGGGACAGGGGGCGGACAATGAGCAGTTCTTC. Translating it yields CASSQGQGADNEQFF.

The V call is TRBV4-3, the J call TRBJ2-6; D is unresolved. The CDR3 is made up of 17 amino acids. From germline, CDR1 is LGHNA and CDR2 YSLEER. V shed 0 bases and J shed 3 bases, with 12 bases lying between them. The CDR3 is CASSQELRLLGANVLTF. CDR3 in DNA: TGCGCCAGCAGCCAAGAACTTCGGTTACTTGGGGCCAACGTCCTGACTTTC.

This CDR3 is CASSFAGGTYEQYV. The CDR3 DNA reads TGTGCCAGCAGTTTTGCAGGCGGGACCTACGAGCAGTACGTC. The V call is TRBV28, the J call TRBJ2-7; the D gene is possibly TRBD2 (6 bases). The CDR3 has 14 residues. V was shortened by 3 bases and J by 2 bases, with 11 bases between the two germline ends. Germline CDR1 is MDHEN and CDR2 is SYDVKM.

This sequence joins TRBV27 and TRBJ2-2; D is possibly TRBD2 (5 bases). Trimming stripped 2 bases from V and 6 bases from J, with 10 bases between. CDR1 and CDR2 from the germline V gene are MNHEY and SMNVEV (reference sequence). CDR3 length equals 14 residues. DNA for the CDR3: TGTGCCAGCAGTTTAACTAGTCTGCCCGGGGAGCTGTTTTTT. Amino acids: CASSLTSLPGELFF.

The V call is TRBV4-3, the J call TRBJ2-3; D is perhaps TRBD1 (7 bases). Germline V gene data show CDR1 as LGHNA and CDR2 as YSLEER. Trimming removed 0 bases at V and 5 bases at J, with 15 bases between. This CDR3 is built from 16 residues. CDR3 sequence reads: CASSQDTGAGGDTQYF. The CDR3 DNA sequence: TGCGCCAGCAGCCAAGATACAGGGGCCGGGGGAGATACGCAGTATTTT.

The J gene is TRBJ2-7, the V gene TRBV7-2, with a possible D match to TRBD1 (5 bases). Trimming removed 2 bases at V and 4 bases at J, with 12 bases between. Germline CDR1 is SGHTA and CDR2 is FQGNSA. The CDR3 contains 14 residues. CDR3 coding DNA: TGTGCCAGCAGCTTATACGGACAAGTATACGAGCAGTACTTC. It translates to CASSLYGQVYEQYF.

This chain connects TRBV3-1 (or the pseudogene TRBV3-2) to TRBJ2-3; 10 nucleotides line up with TRBD2. V trimming: 6 bases; J trimming: 1 base; junction bases outside the gene matches: 4. This CDR3 has 15 residues. Germline CDR1 reads LGHDT; CDR2 reads YNNKEL (reference sequence). The CDR3 DNA sequence: TGTGCCAGCAGTCACCTAGCGGGGGGCACAGATACGCAGTATTTT. Residues: CASSHLAGGTDTQYF.

V and J are TRBV27 and TRBJ1-5; D might be TRBD1 (5 bases). CDR1 MNHEY and CDR2 SMNVEV come from the germline V gene (reference sequence). This CDR3 spans 14 amino acids. V shed 6 bases and J shed 6 bases, with 15 bases lying between them. This CDR3 is CASSFDRQGQPQHF. Written as DNA, the CDR3 is TGTGCCAGCAGCTTCGACCGTCAGGGTCAGCCCCAGCATTTT.